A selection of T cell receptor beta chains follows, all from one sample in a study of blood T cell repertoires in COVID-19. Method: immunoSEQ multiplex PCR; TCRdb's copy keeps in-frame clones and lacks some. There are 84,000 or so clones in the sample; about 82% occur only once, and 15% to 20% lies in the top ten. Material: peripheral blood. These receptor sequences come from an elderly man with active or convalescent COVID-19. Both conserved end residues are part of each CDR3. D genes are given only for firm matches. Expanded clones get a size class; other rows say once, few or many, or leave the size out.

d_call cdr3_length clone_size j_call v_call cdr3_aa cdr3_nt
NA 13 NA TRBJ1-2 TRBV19 CASSITRGRGYTF TGTGCCAGTAGTATTACGCGGGGGCGCGGCTACACCTTC
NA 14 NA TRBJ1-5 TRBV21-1 CASSNRDRGQPQHF TGTGCCAGCAGCAACCGGGACAGAGGCCAGCCCCAGCATTTT
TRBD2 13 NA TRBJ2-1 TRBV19 CASSTGGYNEQFF TGTGCCAGTAGTACGGGGGGTTACAATGAGCAGTTCTTC
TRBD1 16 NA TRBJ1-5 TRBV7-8 CASSLHRDRINQPQHF TGTGCCAGCAGCTTACACCGGGACAGGATCAATCAGCCCCAGCATTTT
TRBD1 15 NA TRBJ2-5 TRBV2 CASSEGDRGWETQYF TGTGCCAGCAGTGAGGGGGACAGGGGGTGGGAGACCCAGTACTTC
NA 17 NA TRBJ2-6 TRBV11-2 CASSFTQLNSGANVLTF TGTGCCAGCAGCTTCACACAGCTGAACTCTGGGGCCAACGTCCTGACTTTC
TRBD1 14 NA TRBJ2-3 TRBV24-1 CATGRQGGTDTQYF TGTGCCACCGGCAGACAGGGCGGCACAGATACGCAGTATTTT
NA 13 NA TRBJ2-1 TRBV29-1 CSVERIWGDEQFF TGCAGCGTTGAAAGGATCTGGGGCGATGAGCAGTTCTTC
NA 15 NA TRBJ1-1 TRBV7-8 CASSPRTEMNTEAFF TGTGCCAGCAGCCCGAGGACAGAAATGAACACTGAAGCTTTCTTT
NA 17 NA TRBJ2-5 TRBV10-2 CASSETSGTGLEVAQYF TGCGCCAGCAGTGAGACCTCCGGGACTGGGCTTGAGGTAGCCCAGTACTTC
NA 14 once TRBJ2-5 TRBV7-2 CASSPRLAEETQYF TGTGCCAGCAGCCCCAGGTTGGCAGAAGAGACCCAGTACTTC
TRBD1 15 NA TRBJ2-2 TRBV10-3 CAISERDRGTGELFF TGTGCCATCAGTGAGAGGGACAGGGGGACCGGGGAGCTGTTTTTT
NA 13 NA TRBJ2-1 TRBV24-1 CATRESSYNEQFF TGTGCCACCAGAGAGAGCTCCTACAATGAGCAGTTCTTC
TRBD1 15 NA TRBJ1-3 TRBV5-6 CASSRDRMTGNTIYF TGTGCCAGCAGCAGGGACAGAATGACTGGAAACACCATATATTTT
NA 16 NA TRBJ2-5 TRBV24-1 CATSDRPHGGAETQYF TGTGCCACCAGTGACCGCCCCCACGGAGGGGCGGAGACCCAGTACTTC
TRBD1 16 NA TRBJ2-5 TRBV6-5 CASSYSNRGPRETQYF TGTGCCAGCAGTTACTCGAACAGGGGGCCGAGAGAGACCCAGTACTTC
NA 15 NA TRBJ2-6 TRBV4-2 CASSLSQGVVNVLTF TGTGCCAGCAGCCTCTCACAGGGTGTGGTCAACGTCCTGACTTTC
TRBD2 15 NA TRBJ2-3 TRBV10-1 CASSDRLAATDTQYF TGCGCCAGCAGTGATCGGCTAGCGGCCACAGATACGCAGTATTTT
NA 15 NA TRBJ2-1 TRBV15 CATSRVVNSYNEQFF TGTGCCACCAGCAGAGTTGTTAACTCCTACAATGAGCAGTTCTTC
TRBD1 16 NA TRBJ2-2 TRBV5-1 CASSLARGQGAGELFF TGCGCCAGCAGCTTGGCTAGAGGTCAGGGGGCCGGGGAGCTGTTTTTT
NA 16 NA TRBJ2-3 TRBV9 CASSSEGGRSTDTQYF TGTGCCAGCAGCTCCGAGGGGGGGCGCAGCACAGATACGCAGTATTTT
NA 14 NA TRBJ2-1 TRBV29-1 CSVEVGQGHNEQFF TGCAGCGTTGAAGTCGGTCAGGGGCACAATGAGCAGTTCTTC
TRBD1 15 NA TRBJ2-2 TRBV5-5 CASRPGQAKAGELFF TGTGCCAGTAGACCGGGACAGGCTAAGGCCGGGGAGCTGTTTTTT
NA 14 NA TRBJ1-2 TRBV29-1 CSVDQGNIYYGYTF TGCAGCGTTGACCAGGGGAACATTTACTATGGCTACACCTTC
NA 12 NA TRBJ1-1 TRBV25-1 CASSLQGQGTFF TGTGCCAGCAGTTTACAGGGCCAGGGGACTTTCTTT
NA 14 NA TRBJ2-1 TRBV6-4 CASSVDRSGNEQFF TGTGCCAGCAGTGTAGACAGAAGCGGGAATGAGCAGTTCTTC
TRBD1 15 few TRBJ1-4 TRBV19 CASRAPDRANEKLFF TGTGCCAGTAGGGCACCGGACAGGGCTAATGAAAAACTGTTTTTT
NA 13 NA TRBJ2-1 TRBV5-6 CASSLSFGGEQFF TGTGCCAGCAGCTTGTCTTTTGGCGGTGAGCAGTTCTTC
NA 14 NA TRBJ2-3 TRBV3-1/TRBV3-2 CASSRGPSTDTQYF TGTGCCAGCAGCCGGGGGCCTAGCACAGATACGCAGTATTTT
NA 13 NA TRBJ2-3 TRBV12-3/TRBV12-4 CASSWGVADTQYF TGTGCCAGCAGTTGGGGGGTCGCAGATACGCAGTATTTT
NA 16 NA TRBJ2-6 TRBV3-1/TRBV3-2 CASSYGGGSGANVLTF TGTGCCAGCAGCTATGGAGGGGGCTCCGGGGCCAACGTCCTGACTTTC